This is a list of T cell receptor beta chains from one sample in a study of blood T cell repertoires in COVID-19. The data were produced by immunoSEQ multiplex PCR, yet TCRdb's version contains in-frame clones alone and is incomplete. The repertoire has about 81,000 clones, under 85% of them found once; the top ten carry roughly 13%. Sequenced: peripheral blood. The receptors originated from a human donor in a cohort sampled during active COVID-19. Each CDR3 is given with its conserved first and last residue. Each record gives: D gene, J gene, V gene, clone size, CDR3 protein, CDR3 DNA. A D gene is named only where the DNA matches it firmly. Where a row states a size, it is once, few, many or the class of an expanded clone; other rows omit it.

>NA|TRBJ1-2|TRBV3-1/TRBV3-2|NA
CASRGGVYGYTF
TGTGCCAGCAGAGGGGGGGTCTATGGCTACACCTTC
>NA|TRBJ1-5|TRBV18|NA
CASSQGEGNQPQHF
TGTGCCAGCTCACAGGGGGAGGGGAATCAGCCCCAGCATTTT
>NA|TRBJ1-2|TRBV11-1|NA
CASSPYGPGGSYGYTF
TGTGCCAGCAGCCCGTACGGGCCGGGGGGATCCTATGGCTACACCTTC
>TRBD1|TRBJ1-5|TRBV27|few
CASRGQGPSNQPQHF
TGTGCCAGCAGAGGACAGGGTCCCTCCAATCAGCCCCAGCATTTT
>NA|TRBJ2-1|TRBV6-5|NA
CASSYSQGRAYNEQFF
TGTGCCAGCAGTTACTCCCAGGGAAGGGCCTACAATGAGCAGTTCTTC
>NA|TRBJ1-1|TRBV5-5|NA
CASSVQQGTGTEAFF
TGTGCCAGCAGCGTACAACAGGGTACGGGCACTGAAGCTTTCTTT
>NA|TRBJ1-1|TRBV14|NA
CASSQDSGWTEAFF
TGTGCCAGCAGCCAAGATTCAGGGTGGACTGAAGCTTTCTTT
>NA|TRBJ2-1|TRBV2|NA
CASSDLDLWGVSYNEQFF
TGTGCCAGCAGTGACCTGGACCTCTGGGGGGTTTCCTACAATGAGCAGTTCTTC
>TRBD1|TRBJ1-5|TRBV18|NA
CASSPGTVDSNQPQHF
TGTGCCAGCTCGCCCGGGACAGTCGATAGCAATCAGCCCCAGCATTTT
>TRBD2|TRBJ2-1|TRBV15|NA
CATSRDRRRGSSYNEQFF
TGTGCCACCAGCAGAGATCGGAGGCGGGGGAGCTCCTACAATGAGCAGTTCTTC
>NA|TRBJ2-2|TRBV10-2|NA
CASLAGTGELFF
TGCGCCAGCTTGGCGGGTACCGGGGAGCTGTTTTTT
>NA|TRBJ1-2|TRBV5-4|few
CASSLPGGFEGYTF
TGTGCCAGCAGCTTGCCAGGTGGCTTTGAGGGCTACACCTTC
>NA|TRBJ1-5|TRBV6-1|few
CASSEGGLRNNQPQHF
TGTGCCAGCAGTGAAGGGGGGCTTCGGAACAATCAGCCCCAGCATTTT
>NA|TRBJ2-3|TRBV5-1|NA
CASSSLGGEGTDTQYF
TGCGCCAGCAGCTCATTAGGAGGGGAGGGCACAGATACGCAGTATTTT
>TRBD2|TRBJ2-1|TRBV4-2|NA
CASSQGRLAGRYEQFF
TGTGCCAGCAGCCAAGGCCGCCTAGCGGGGCGGTATGAGCAGTTCTTC
>NA|TRBJ1-5|TRBV23-1|NA
CASSLDNPHQPQHF
TGCGCCAGCAGTCTGGACAACCCGCATCAGCCCCAGCATTTT
>TRBD1|TRBJ1-3|TRBV27|NA
CASSDRGTGNTIYF
TGTGCCAGCAGTGACAGGGGAACTGGAAACACCATATATTTT
>NA|TRBJ1-2|TRBV25-1|NA
CASSERRGYGYTF
TGTGCCAGCAGTGAACGGCGGGGGTATGGCTACACCTTC
>TRBD1|TRBJ2-7|TRBV29-1|NA
CSGGTGRDEQYF
TGCAGCGGTGGGACAGGGCGCGACGAGCAGTACTTC
>TRBD1|TRBJ1-5|TRBV6-5|NA
CASIYRGNNANQPQHF
TGTGCCAGCATTTACAGGGGTAACAATGCCAATCAGCCCCAGCATTTT
>NA|TRBJ2-7|TRBV28|NA
CASSEQGTRSEQYF
TGTGCCAGCAGTGAACAAGGGACTCGATCGGAGCAGTACTTC
>NA|TRBJ1-2|TRBV6-5|NA
CASTEWGVGGYTF
TGTGCCAGCACCGAATGGGGCGTCGGTGGCTACACCTTC
>TRBD1|TRBJ2-7|TRBV5-1|NA
CASRLGQGYEQYF
TGCGCCAGCAGGCTGGGACAGGGCTACGAGCAGTACTTC
>TRBD1|TRBJ1-3|TRBV10-1|NA
CASNPDRDSGNTIYF
TGCGCCAGCAACCCAGACAGGGACTCTGGAAACACCATATATTTT
>TRBD1|TRBJ1-3|TRBV20-1|NA
CSASVYRGMGNTIYF
TGCAGTGCTAGTGTTTACAGGGGAATGGGAAACACCATATATTTT
>TRBD1|TRBJ1-2|TRBV6-5|NA
CASSYLNRGGYGYTF
TGTGCCAGCAGTTACTTAAACAGGGGTGGCTATGGCTACACCTTC
>TRBD2|TRBJ2-3|TRBV7-8|NA
CASSLGSTSGGSTDTQYF
TGTGCCAGCAGCTTAGGATCGACTAGCGGGGGGAGCACAGATACGCAGTATTTT
>NA|TRBJ2-4|TRBV14|few
CASSQRGAKNIQYF
TGTGCCAGCAGCCAACGGGGAGCCAAAAACATTCAGTACTTC
>TRBD1|TRBJ2-7|TRBV29-1|NA
CSVEGGQAEQYF
TGCAGCGTTGAGGGCGGACAGGCCGAGCAGTACTTC
>NA|TRBJ2-7|TRBV6-5|once
CASRGKTGTYEQYF
TGTGCCAGCAGGGGCAAGACGGGAACCTACGAGCAGTACTTC
>TRBD1|TRBJ1-6|TRBV18|NA
CASSQGTGESPLHF
TGTGCCAGCTCACAGGGGACAGGGGAGTCACCCCTCCACTTT
>TRBD1|TRBJ1-2|TRBV5-8|NA
CASSLTGVGGYTF
TGTGCCAGCAGCTTGACAGGGGTTGGTGGCTACACCTTC
>NA|TRBJ2-1|TRBV11-3|NA
CASSLDPSGYNEQFF
TGTGCCAGCAGCTTAGACCCCTCAGGGTACAATGAGCAGTTCTTC
>NA|TRBJ1-5|TRBV6-5|once
CASSYKREGGQPQHF
TGTGCCAGCAGTTACAAGAGGGAGGGCGGACAGCCCCAGCATTTT
>NA|TRBJ1-4|TRBV4-1|NA
CASSQGGRGPNEKLFF
TGCGCCAGCAGCCAAGGAGGCAGGGGTCCTAATGAAAAACTGTTTTTT
>NA|TRBJ2-1|TRBV7-3|once
CASSLGGTYNEQFF
TGTGCCAGCAGCTTAGGCGGGACCTACAATGAGCAGTTCTTC
>TRBD2|TRBJ2-5|TRBV5-1|once
CASSLVLAGQETQYF
TGCGCCAGCAGCTTGGTCCTAGCGGGGCAAGAGACCCAGTACTTC
>NA|TRBJ2-5|TRBV25-1|NA
CASRPGSPETQYF
TGTGCCAGCAGGCCCGGGTCACCGGAGACCCAGTACTTC
>TRBD2|TRBJ2-5|TRBV7-2|NA
CASSITSGGHATQYF
TGTGCCAGCAGCATTACTAGCGGGGGCCACGCGACCCAGTACTTC
>TRBD2|TRBJ2-3|TRBV7-2|NA
CASSWWTSGVSDTQYF
TGTGCCAGCAGCTGGTGGACTAGCGGGGTGTCAGATACGCAGTATTTT
>TRBD1|TRBJ2-1|TRBV9|many
CASSVGTGGNNEQFF
TGTGCCAGCAGCGTCGGGACAGGGGGCAACAATGAGCAGTTCTTC
>TRBD2|TRBJ2-5|TRBV25-1|NA
CASNSGGAGKTQYF
TGTGCCAGCAACAGCGGGGGGGCCGGAAAGACCCAGTACTTC
>TRBD1|TRBJ2-7|TRBV10-1|NA
CATKSRDRGYEQYF
TGCGCCACCAAGAGCCGGGACAGGGGGTACGAGCAGTACTTC
>NA|TRBJ1-2|TRBV5-1|NA
CASSLAQGLGDYGYTF
TGCGCCAGCAGCTTGGCCCAGGGGTTAGGCGACTATGGCTACACCTTC
>TRBD1|TRBJ1-2|TRBV19|few
CASSTQGAGYGYTF
TGTGCCAGTAGTACCCAGGGGGCTGGCTATGGCTACACCTTC
>NA|TRBJ1-4|TRBV4-1|NA
CASSQGPGRGEKLFF
TGCGCCAGCAGCCAAGGGCCAGGGAGGGGTGAAAAACTGTTTTTT
>TRBD2|TRBJ2-1|TRBV10-1|NA
CASSITTSRYEQFF
TGCGCCAGCAGTATCACGACTAGCAGGTATGAGCAGTTCTTC
>TRBD2|TRBJ2-7|TRBV5-6|few
CASMRLAGYYEQYF
TGTGCCAGCATGAGACTAGCGGGGTACTACGAGCAGTACTTC
>TRBD1|TRBJ1-1|TRBV5-4|NA
CASSSDRGVNTEAFF
TGTGCCAGCAGCTCAGACAGGGGCGTGAACACTGAAGCTTTCTTT
>TRBD1|TRBJ1-6|TRBV6-5|NA
CATGTGRGSPLHF
TGTGCCACCGGGACAGGGCGCGGTTCACCCCTCCACTTT
>TRBD1|TRBJ1-5|TRBV18|NA
CASSPGTDYQPQHF
TGTGCCAGCTCACCCGGGACAGACTATCAGCCCCAGCATTTT
>TRBD2|TRBJ2-1|TRBV24-1|NA
CATSDGGSGGSRNEQFF
TGTGCCACCAGTGATGGGGGAAGCGGGGGGTCCAGGAATGAGCAGTTCTTC
>NA|TRBJ2-2|TRBV19|NA
CASSTFTLRLGKSAGELFF
TGTGCCAGTAGTACCTTCACACTTCGACTAGGCAAAAGCGCCGGGGAGCTGTTTTTT
>NA|TRBJ1-6|TRBV9|NA
CASSPRDTRNSPLHF
TGTGCCAGCAGCCCCCGGGACACGCGGAATTCACCCCTCCACTTT
>TRBD1|TRBJ2-2|TRBV7-7|NA
CASSTGQHTGELFF
TGTGCCAGCAGCACGGGACAGCACACCGGGGAGCTGTTTTTT